Each of the 29 T cell receptor beta chains below was sequenced from the same sample in a study of T cell changes during pregnancy in multiple sclerosis. TCRdb keeps only in-frame clones here, not all; method: immunoSEQ multiplex PCR. Of about 59,000 clones listed, 94% are singletons. The sequenced sample was CD8+ T cells from peripheral blood mononuclear cells, obtained after pregnancy. The receptors originated from a female donor with multiple sclerosis, enrolled in a pregnancy study.

The chain couples TRBV28 to TRBJ2-3; D uncertain. CDR3 size: 11 residues. Trimming stripped 4 bases from V and 6 bases from J, with 5 bases between. Germline V gene sequence: CDR1 MDHEN, CDR2 SYDVKM. The CDR3 nucleotides read TGTGCCAGCAGTTCGTTGGATACGCAGTATTTT. Protein sequence: CASSSLDTQYF.

This clone appeared once. V usage is TRBV4-1 and J usage is TRBJ2-7; 7 bases are a match to TRBD1. The CDR3 loop spans 15 amino acids. V lost 3 bases and J lost 2; bases outside the gene matches: 7. CDR1 is MGHRA, CDR2 YSYEKL, per germline. DNA for the CDR3: TGCGCCAGCAGCCAGGGCCGGGACAGCACCTACGAGCAGTACTTC. Translation gives CASSQGRDSTYEQYF.

The chain couples TRBV27 to TRBJ1-1; D is perhaps TRBD1 (5 bases). The CDR3 sequence is 15 residues long. Germline V lookup: CDR1 MNHEY, CDR2 SMNVEV (reference sequence). V lost 6 bases and J lost 0, with 14 bases in between. The CDR3 nucleotides read TGTGCCAGCAGCCCCCCGCCAGGGCTGAACACTGAAGCTTTCTTT. Translated: CASSPPPGLNTEAFF.

The V gene is TRBV5-3, the J gene TRBJ2-1; D gene ambiguous. TRBV5-3 counts as an open reading frame of uncertain function. V shed 3 bases and J shed 0 bases, with 13 bases lying between them. This CDR3 has 16 residues. The CDR3 DNA sequence: TGTGCCAGAAGCTCCCGCAGGCTAAGCTCCTACAATGAGCAGTTCTTC. Encoded protein: CARSSRRLSSYNEQFF.

This clone turned up a few times. This chain links TRBV6-4 with TRBJ2-2, with 10 bases matching TRBD1. The CDR3 has 15 residues. The germline V gene encodes CDR1 MRHNA and CDR2 SNTAGT. V lost 6 bases to trimming and J lost 3 bases; unmatched junction nucleotides: 4. CDR3 DNA: TGTGCCAGCAGCCCCGGGACAGGGGACACCGGGGAGCTGTTTTTT. Translating gives CASSPGTGDTGELFF.

This rearrangement joins TRBV6-5 to TRBJ2-7, with 8 nucleotides matching TRBD1. Per the germline V gene, CDR1 is MNHEY and CDR2 is SVGAGI. The ends lost 5 bases at V and 2 bases at J; junction bases unmatched: 2. There are 13 residues in the CDR3. CDR3 in DNA: TGTGCCAGCAGTCGGGGACAGGCCTACGAGCAGTACTTC. Encoded protein: CASSRGQAYEQYF.

This chain uses TRBV19 with TRBJ2-1; 10 nucleotides line up with TRBD2. V gave up 1 base and J gave up 4 bases; unmatched junction bases: 4. There are 16 residues in the CDR3. CDR1 and CDR2 from the germline V gene are LNHDA and SQIVND (reference sequence). The CDR3 bases are TGTGCCAGTAGTATAGCTGGGACTAGCGCGTACAATGAGCAGTTCTTC. This codes for CASSIAGTSAYNEQFF. The full variable domain, completed using reference TRBV19 and TRBJ2-1, is DGGITQSPKYLFRKEGQNVTLSCEQNLNHDAMYWYRQDPGQGLRLIYYSQIVNDFQKGDIAEGYSVSREKKESFPLTVTSAQKNPTAFYLCASSIAGTSAYNEQFFGPGTRLTVL.

This chain connects TRBV10-2 to TRBJ2-7; 9 nucleotides match TRBD2. There are 14 residues in the CDR3. Germline V CDR1 and CDR2: WSHSY, SAAADI. Unmatched junction bases numbered 5, after V lost 6 bases and J lost 2 bases. The CDR3 spells CASSEGLATYEQYF. Here the CDR3 DNA reads TGCGCCAGCAGCGAAGGACTAGCGACCTACGAGCAGTACTTC.

V and J are TRBV7-6 and TRBJ2-5; D not resolved. Germline lookup yields CDR1 SGHVS and CDR2 FNYEAQ. This CDR3 region has 13 residues. V was trimmed by 1 base and J by 5 bases, leaving 8 bases between them. The DNA for the CDR3 is TGTGCCAGCAGCTTAGAAAGCGTGGAGACCCAGTACTTC. This encodes CASSLESVETQYF.

The chain combines TRBV7-9 with TRBJ2-3; D perhaps matches TRBD2 (6 bases). V was shortened by 8 bases and J by 2 bases, with 11 bases between the two germline ends. Germline V gene lookup returns CDR1 SEHNR and CDR2 FQNEAQ (reference sequence). This CDR3 has 13 amino acids. In DNA form, the CDR3 reads TGTGCCAGCGAAGGAGGGAACACAGATACGCAGTATTTT. Encoded protein: CASEGGNTDTQYF. Complete variable domain (other parts from reference TRBV7-9 and TRBJ2-3): DTGVSQNPRHKITKRGQNVTFRCDPISEHNRLYWYRQTLGQGPEFLTYFQNEAQLEKSRLLSDRFSAERPKGSFSTLEIQRTEQGDSAMYLCASEGGNTDTQYFGPGTRLTVL.

This chain connects TRBV6-5 to TRBJ1-2, with D unclear. CDR1 and CDR2 (germline): MNHEY, SVGAGI. The CDR3 covers 13 residues. V lost 2 bases and J 8 bases, leaving 12 bases between the germline ends. The CDR3 DNA sequence: TGTGCCAGCAGTTACACGACCGGGTTCGGCTACACCTTC. Protein: CASSYTTGFGYTF.

This rearrangement joins TRBV19 to TRBJ2-3, with 10 nucleotides matching TRBD1. Germline assignment: CDR1 LNHDA and CDR2 SQIVND (reference sequence). J was trimmed by 2 bases and V by 5 bases; bases with no gene match: 10. The CDR3 extends over 17 amino acids. This CDR3 reads CASSAVGDRGTTDTQYF. CDR3 bases: TGTGCCAGTAGTGCCGTCGGGGACAGGGGTACCACAGATACGCAGTATTTT.

The gene calls are TRBV15 and TRBJ1-1; 7 nucleotides match TRBD1. The CDR3 loop spans 16 amino acids. J gave up 2 bases and V 1 base, and 7 bases lay outside the gene matches. CDR1 and CDR2 (germline): LNHNV, YYDKDF (reference sequence). CDR3 protein: CATSRAQGPPNTEAFF. For the CDR3, the DNA is TGTGCCACCAGCAGAGCACAGGGGCCCCCTAACACTGAAGCTTTCTTT.

This rearrangement joins TRBV21-1 to TRBJ2-1; no check of the table's D call, TRBD2, against the DNA was made. TRBV21-1 is annotated as a pseudogene. This CDR3 spans 15 amino acids. Written as DNA, the CDR3 is TGTGCCAGCAGCAAAGACGGGAGGGCCGGCGATGAGCAGTTCTTC. Translated, it gives CASSKDGRAGDEQFF.

The V and J genes are TRBV5-1 and TRBJ1-4, with D tentatively TRBD1 (6 bases). The CDR3 covers 15 residues. V gave up 0 bases and J gave up 11 bases, with 17 bases separating them. The germline V gene has CDR1 SGHRS and CDR2 YFSETQ. This chain's CDR3 is CASSLVGGAPDKLFF. CDR3 DNA sequence: TGCGCCAGCAGCTTGGTTGGGGGGGCACCCGACAAACTGTTTTTT. Full variable domain (outside the CDR3, taken from reference TRBV5-1 and TRBJ1-4): KAGVTQTPRYLIKTRGQQVTLSCSPISGHRSVSWYQQTPGQGLQFLFEYFSETQRNKGNFPGRFSGRQFSNSRSEMNVSTLELGDSALYLCASSLVGGAPDKLFFGSGTQLSVL.

This chain connects TRBV5-4 to TRBJ1-1; unclear D gene. Germline lookup yields CDR1 SGHNT and CDR2 YYREEE (reference sequence). This CDR3 spans 14 amino acids. Trimming left V 0 bases short and J 4 bases short, with 10 bases between. CDR3 nucleotide sequence: TGTGCCAGCAGCTTGGTCCCGGTAAGCACTGAAGCTTTCTTT. Its translation is CASSLVPVSTEAFF. Full variable domain (missing parts from reference TRBV5-4 and TRBJ1-1): ETGVTQSPTHLIKTRGQQVTLRCSSQSGHNTVSWYQQALGQGPQFIFQYYREEENGRGNFPPRFSGLQFPNYSSELNVNALELDDSALYLCASSLVPVSTEAFFGQGTRLTVV.

The rearrangement links TRBV2 to TRBJ2-2; 7 bases agree with TRBD1. V lost 9 bases, J lost 5 bases, and 6 bases stayed unmatched. CDR3 length equals 13 residues. CDR1 is SNHLY and CDR2 is FYNNEI in the germline V gene. CDR3 bases: TGTGCCAGTACAGGGGCCGAGACCGGGGAGCTGTTTTTT. Its protein product is CASTGAETGELFF.

CDR3 residues: CASSFPGGSNEQFF. The CDR3 nucleotides are TGTGCCAGCAGTTTTCCGGGAGGGAGCAATGAGCAGTTCTTC. The V call is TRBV27, the J call TRBJ2-1; TRBD2 matches 8 bases. Per the germline V gene, CDR1 is MNHEY and CDR2 is SMNVEV (reference sequence). V lost 3 bases and J lost 6; bases outside the gene matches: 4. This CDR3 has 14 amino acids.

V is TRBV19 and J is TRBJ2-1, with 7 nucleotides matching TRBD2. The V gene's germline CDR1 is LNHDA and CDR2 SQIVND (reference sequence). The CDR3 consists of 14 residues. V was pared by 1 base and J by 6 bases, with 3 bases of the junction left unmatched. The DNA of the CDR3 is TGTGCCAGTAGTATAGGCGGGAGAACCAATGAGCAGTTCTTC. Protein product: CASSIGGRTNEQFF.

The chain carries TRBV27 and TRBJ2-1; 7 positions agree with TRBD2. Germline lookup yields CDR1 MNHEY and CDR2 SMNVEV (reference sequence). After removal of 8 bases from V and 6 bases from J, the junction contained 10 bases not matched to a gene. This CDR3 is 14 amino acids long. The CDR3 nucleotides read TGTGCCAGCGGGGCGGGAGTGAACCCCAATGAGCAGTTCTTC. It is translated as CASGAGVNPNEQFF.

The V gene is TRBV2, the J gene TRBJ2-7; 7 bases line up with TRBD2. The CDR3 runs to 14 residues. The V segment lost 3 bases and the J segment 3 bases; nucleotides outside the gene matches: 5. The germline gives CDR1 SNHLY, CDR2 FYNNEI. The CDR3 here is CASSDTSAHYEQYF. DNA for the CDR3: TGTGCCAGCAGTGATACTAGCGCACACTACGAGCAGTACTTC.

The chain links TRBV11-2 to TRBJ2-4; 7 bases map to TRBD2. The V segment lost 0 bases and the J segment 6 bases; nucleotides outside the gene matches: 11. Germline V gene sequence: CDR1 SGHAT, CDR2 FQNNGV. This CDR3 comprises 17 residues. The CDR3 reads CASSLDIWEGLINIQYF. The CDR3 DNA sequence: TGTGCCAGCAGCTTAGATATTTGGGAGGGCCTTATAAACATTCAGTACTTC.

The chain recombines TRBV7-9 with TRBJ2-7; 7 positions match TRBD2. V lost 1 base and J lost 0; bases outside the gene matches: 6. The CDR3 is made up of 16 amino acids. Germline CDR1 SEHNR, CDR2 FQNEAQ (reference sequence). The DNA for the CDR3 is TGTGCCAGCAGCTTAGTTGGCCGGGACTACTCCTACGAGCAGTACTTC. Protein sequence: CASSLVGRDYSYEQYF.

V is TRBV28 and J is TRBJ1-3; D perhaps matches TRBD1 (6 bases). CDR3 size: 15 residues. V was clipped by 3 bases and J by 1 base, with 10 bases between them. In germline, CDR1 is MDHEN, CDR2 SYDVKM. In nucleotides, the CDR3 is TGTGCCAGCAGTTTTGTGGGGGCATCTGGAAACACCATATATTTT. It translates to CASSFVGASGNTIYF. The full variable domain, its missing parts supplied by reference TRBV28 and TRBJ1-3, is DVKVTQSSRYLVKRTGEKVFLECVQDMDHENMFWYRQDPGLGLRLIYFSYDVKMKEKGDIPEGYSVSREKKERFSLILESASTNQTSMYLCASSFVGASGNTIYFGEGSWLTVV.

This sequence joins TRBV5-1 and TRBJ2-3; 12 nucleotides align to TRBD1. CDR1 is SGHRS and CDR2 is YFSETQ in the germline V gene. Trimming removed 0 bases from V and 7 bases from J; junction bases left unmatched: 18. CDR3 length: 20 residues. The CDR3 region has the DNA TGCGCCAGCAGCTTGGGGGGACAGGGGGCGTACTTGGCTGATCGAAATACGCAGTATTTT. It translates to CASSLGGQGAYLADRNTQYF. Complete variable domain (other parts from reference TRBV5-1 and TRBJ2-3): KAGVTQTPRYLIKTRGQQVTLSCSPISGHRSVSWYQQTPGQGLQFLFEYFSETQRNKGNFPGRFSGRQFSNSRSEMNVSTLELGDSALYLCASSLGGQGAYLADRNTQYFGPGTRLTVL.

V usage is TRBV9 and J usage is TRBJ2-7, with 10 bases that match TRBD1. The V gene's germline CDR1 is SGDLS and CDR2 YYNGEE. The length of the CDR3 is 13 residues. The V and J ends lost 5 bases and 7 bases, in that order; junction bases with no gene match: 6. The CDR3 DNA reads as TGTGCCAGCAGGGGGACAGGGGAAGGTGAGCAGTACTTC. Protein sequence: CASRGTGEGEQYF.

This chain joins TRBV9 and TRBJ2-1; 7 bases are shared with TRBD1. CDR3 length: 17 amino acids. Germline CDR1 reads SGDLS; CDR2 reads YYNGEE. With 2 bases clipped from V and 4 bases from J, the junction kept 12 bases outside the gene matches. CDR3 coding DNA: TGTGCCAGCAGCGTTGGACAGGCGTTGGCCGTATACAATGAGCAGTTCTTC. Amino acid sequence: CASSVGQALAVYNEQFF.

The J gene is TRBJ1-1, the V gene TRBV7-6; tentative D call: TRBD1 (5 bases). Trimming removed 4 bases from V and 1 base from J, with 16 bases in between. In germline, CDR1 is SGHVS, CDR2 FNYEAQ. The CDR3 sequence is 16 residues long. This chain's CDR3 is CASSSLAGRQNTEAFF. CDR3 nucleotides: TGTGCCAGCAGCTCATTGGCGGGACGGCAGAACACTGAAGCTTTCTTT.

The chain uses TRBV7-6 and TRBJ2-7; 9 bases match TRBD1. The CDR3 has 15 residues. Germline V gives CDR1 SGHVS, CDR2 FNYEAQ. V dropped 5 bases and J dropped 7; count of bases not matched to a gene: 12. The CDR3 protein is CASSAGQGPLREQYF. In nucleotides, the CDR3 is TGTGCCAGCAGCGCGGGACAGGGCCCACTACGTGAGCAGTACTTC.